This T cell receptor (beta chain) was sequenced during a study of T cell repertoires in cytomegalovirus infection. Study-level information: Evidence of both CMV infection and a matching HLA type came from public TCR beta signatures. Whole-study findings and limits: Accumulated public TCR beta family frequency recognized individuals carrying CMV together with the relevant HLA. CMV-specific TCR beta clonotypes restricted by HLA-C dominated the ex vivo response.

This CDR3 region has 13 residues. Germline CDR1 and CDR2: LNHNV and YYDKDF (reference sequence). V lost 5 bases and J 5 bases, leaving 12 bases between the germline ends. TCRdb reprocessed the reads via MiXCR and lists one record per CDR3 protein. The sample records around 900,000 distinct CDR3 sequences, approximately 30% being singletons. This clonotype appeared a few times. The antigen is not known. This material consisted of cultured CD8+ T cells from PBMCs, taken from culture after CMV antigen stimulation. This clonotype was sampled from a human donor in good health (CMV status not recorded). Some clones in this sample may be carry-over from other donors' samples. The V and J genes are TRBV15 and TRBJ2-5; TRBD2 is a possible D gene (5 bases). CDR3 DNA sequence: TGTGCCACCAGCGGCGTTGGGGAGGAGACCCAGTACTTC. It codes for CATSGVGEETQYF.